This T cell receptor (beta chain) stems from a study of patients and donors after allogeneic stem cell transplantation. TCRdb recomputed calls from the RT-PCR reads with MiXCR, one row per CDR3 protein. The table lists 390,000 or so distinct CDR3 sequences, 16% of them singletons. This receptor was taken from a human donor who was either an allogeneic HSCT recipient or a stem cell or donor lymphocyte infusion donor (not recorded which). It is not recorded whose cells these are; they may come from a transplant donor. Sequenced sample: blood, either unsorted or a sorted T cell fraction (not recorded which).

The CDR3 nucleotides are TGCAGTGCTAGCTTAGGGGGCACTGAAGCTTTCTTT. Translation: CSASLGGTEAFF. The rearrangement links TRBV20-1 to TRBJ1-1; possible D gene TRBD1, 6 bases. CDR1 and CDR2 from the germline V gene are DFQATT and SNEGSKA (reference sequence). The CDR3 has 12 amino acids. Trimming took 3 bases from V and 4 from J, leaving 9 bases between them.